Shown below are 12 T cell receptor beta chains from a single sample sequenced in a study of blood T cell repertoires in COVID-19. Clones were read by immunoSEQ multiplex PCR, and TCRdb kept only the in-frame ones, dropping some. The table shows roughly 200,000 clones, with 80% to 85% occurring only once. The sequencing input was peripheral blood. The receptor set was obtained from a woman aged 80 or over with active or convalescent COVID-19.

This chain uses TRBV5-4 with TRBJ2-1, with TRBD1 matching 9 bases. The CDR3 length is 15 residues. Per germline, CDR1 SGHNT and CDR2 YYREEE (reference sequence). V was pared by 5 bases and J by 3 bases, with 6 bases of the junction left unmatched. The CDR3 protein is CASRAGTGYYNEQFF. CDR3 bases: TGTGCCAGCAGAGCCGGGACAGGGTACTACAATGAGCAGTTCTTC.

The rearrangement uses TRBV30 and TRBJ1-3; the D is unclear. V was pared by 2 bases and J by 0 bases, with 5 bases between. Germline V gene data show CDR1 as GTSNPN and CDR2 as SVGIG (reference sequence). CDR3 length: 13 residues. DNA of the CDR3: TGTGCCTGGAGTCCGAGCTCTGGAAACACCATATATTTT. Protein product: CAWSPSSGNTIYF. Supplemented by reference TRBV30 and TRBJ1-3, the full variable domain reads SQTIHQWPATLVQPVGSPLSLECTVEGTSNPNLYWYRQAAGRGLQLLFYSVGIGQISSEVPQNLSASRPQDRQFILSSKKLLLSDSGFYLCAWSPSSGNTIYFGEGSWLTVV.

The chain employs TRBV28 and TRBJ1-2; 7 positions match TRBD1. V gave up 10 bases and J gave up 2 bases; unmatched junction bases: 10. CDR1 is MDHEN and CDR2 is SYDVKM in the germline V gene. CDR3 length: 14 amino acids. The DNA of the CDR3 is TGTGCCATCCTATTAACGGGACAGAACTATGGCTACACCTTC. This translates into CAILLTGQNYGYTF.

This rearrangement joins TRBV5-6 to TRBJ1-2, with TRBD1 identical over 9 bases. The CDR3 extends over 15 amino acids. V shed 4 bases and J 4 bases; nucleotides not matched to a gene: 8. CDR1 and CDR2 (germline): SGHDT, YYEEEE. CDR3 in amino acids: CASSPRDRVRYGYTF. The CDR3, as DNA: TGTGCCAGCAGCCCCCGGGACAGGGTTCGCTATGGCTACACCTTC.

The rearrangement links TRBV5-1 to TRBJ2-5; D may be TRBD1 (6 bases). This CDR3 has 16 amino acids. Deletions cut 4 bases from V and 5 bases from J, with 21 bases between. Germline CDR1 is SGHRS and CDR2 is YFSETQ. The DNA of the CDR3 is TGCGCCAGCAGCAGAGAACCACAGGGCCTGGGGGAGACCCAGTACTTC. Protein: CASSREPQGLGETQYF.

The chain couples TRBV11-3 to TRBJ2-1; TRBD2 aligns across 9 bases. CDR3 length: 18 residues. CDR1 and CDR2 (germline): SGHNT, YENEEA. Trimming took 3 bases from V and 1 from J; bases not matched to a gene: 10. The CDR3 DNA follows: TGTGCCAGCAGCTTTAACCCCCAAGCGGGAGGATCCTACAATGAGCAGTTCTTC. This encodes CASSFNPQAGGSYNEQFF.

This chain uses TRBV5-1 with TRBJ2-3, with a tentative D call TRBD1 (5 bases). Germline-derived CDR1 and CDR2 are SGHRS and YFSETQ. This CDR3 has 13 amino acids. V shed 5 bases and J shed 6 bases, with 13 bases lying between them. CDR3 coding DNA: TGCGCCAGCAGGGGCAGGGAAGGGGATACGCAGTATTTT. Translation: CASRGREGDTQYF.

This sequence joins TRBV2 and TRBJ2-3, with D uncertain. Trimming stripped 1 base from V and 2 bases from J, with 7 bases between. Germline-derived CDR1 and CDR2 are SNHLY and FYNNEI. The CDR3 has 14 amino acids. The CDR3 DNA follows: TGTGCCAGCAGTGAAGGACGGGTCACAGATACGCAGTATTTT. As protein: CASSEGRVTDTQYF. Complete variable domain (other parts from reference TRBV2 and TRBJ2-3): EPEVTQTPSHQVTQMGQEVILRCVPISNHLYFYWYRQILGQKVEFLVSFYNNEISEKSEIFDDQFSVERPDGSNFTLKIRSTKLEDSAMYFCASSEGRVTDTQYFGPGTRLTVL.

This clone was recorded once. The rearrangement joins TRBV14 to TRBJ2-1; D perhaps matches TRBD2 (5 bases). The CDR3 extends over 12 amino acids. V lost 1 base and J 12 bases, leaving 10 bases between the germline ends. From germline, CDR1 is SGHDN and CDR2 FVKESK. CDR3 amino acids: CASSQALGVQFF. Here the CDR3 DNA reads TGTGCCAGCAGCCAAGCCCTCGGGGTGCAGTTCTTC.

The sample holds a few counts of this clone. V is TRBV30 and J is TRBJ2-3, with a possible D match to TRBD2 (5 bases). The ends were cut back, 0 bases at V and 6 bases at J, with 7 bases in the middle. There are 12 residues in the CDR3. The germline gives CDR1 GTSNPN, CDR2 SVGIG (reference sequence). The CDR3 loop is CAWSVSGDTQYF. In nucleotides, the CDR3 is TGTGCCTGGAGTGTATCGGGGGATACGCAGTATTTT.

V gene TRBV2 combines with J gene TRBJ2-7; 9 bases fit TRBD2. V trimming: 6 bases; J trimming: 0 bases; junction bases outside the gene matches: 12. Germline V CDR1 and CDR2: SNHLY, FYNNEI. This CDR3 is 17 amino acids long. CDR3 sequence reads: CASSGSLAGPSSYEQYF. The CDR3 nucleotides read TGTGCCAGCAGCGGGAGCCTAGCGGGACCTAGCTCCTACGAGCAGTACTTC. Looking up the rest from reference TRBV2 and TRBJ2-7 gives the full variable domain: EPEVTQTPSHQVTQMGQEVILRCVPISNHLYFYWYRQILGQKVEFLVSFYNNEISEKSEIFDDQFSVERPDGSNFTLKIRSTKLEDSAMYFCASSGSLAGPSSYEQYFGPGTRLTVT.

This chain connects TRBV11-3 to TRBJ2-2, with 11 bases fitting TRBD2. Germline assignment: CDR1 SGHNT and CDR2 YENEEA. With V trimmed by 3 bases and J by 5 bases, 11 bases remained unmatched. The CDR3 spans 18 residues. DNA of the CDR3: TGTGCCAGCAGCTTGGCCCCTCTAGCGGGGGGCACAACCGGGGAGCTGTTTTTT. It yields the protein CASSLAPLAGGTTGELFF.